The sequence of this T cell receptor (beta chain) was determined in a study of tumor and adjacent non-tumor tissue in lung cancer. This clonotype was seen a handful of times. The target antigen is unknown. General study findings and limits: Tumor tissue had significantly higher TCR diversity than normal lung. Patients with more diverse tumor TCRs had worse survival.

The CDR3 length is 17 residues. Trimming stripped 0 bases from V and 1 base from J, with 16 bases between. Germline CDR1 DFQATT, CDR2 SNEGSKA (reference sequence). A modified ARM-PCR protocol with three rounds of nested PCR amplified TCRbeta. TCRdb re-derived calls from the multiplex PCR reads in MiXCR, one entry per CDR3 protein. The sample carries 90,000 to 110,000 distinct CDR3 sequences, roughly three fifths recorded once. RNA was extracted from bulk tissue without any cell sorting. This non-tumor lung sample came from over 3 cm beyond the tumor edge. The sample was distant non-tumor lung tissue. The chain links TRBV20-1 to TRBJ2-1; tentatively, D is TRBD2 (5 bases). The clonotype was recovered from a man in his 60s with non-small cell lung cancer. The CDR3 DNA follows: TGCAGTGCTAGAGATGGCAGCGGATCTGGGTCCTACAATGAGCAGTTCTTC. Translation: CSARDGSGSGSYNEQFF.